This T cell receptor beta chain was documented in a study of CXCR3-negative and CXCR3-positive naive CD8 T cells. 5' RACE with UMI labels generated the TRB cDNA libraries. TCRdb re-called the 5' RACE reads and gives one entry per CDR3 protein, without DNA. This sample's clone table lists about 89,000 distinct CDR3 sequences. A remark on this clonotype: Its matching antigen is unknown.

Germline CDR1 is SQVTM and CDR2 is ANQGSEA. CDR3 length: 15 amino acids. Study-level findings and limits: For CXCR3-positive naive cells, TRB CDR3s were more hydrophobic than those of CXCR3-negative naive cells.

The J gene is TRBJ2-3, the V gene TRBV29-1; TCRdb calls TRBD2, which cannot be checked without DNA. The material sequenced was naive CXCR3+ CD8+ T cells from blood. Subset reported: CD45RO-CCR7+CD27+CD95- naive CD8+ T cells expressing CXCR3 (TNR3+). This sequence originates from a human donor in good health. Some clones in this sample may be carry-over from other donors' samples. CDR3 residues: CSVLGRERRSDTQYF.